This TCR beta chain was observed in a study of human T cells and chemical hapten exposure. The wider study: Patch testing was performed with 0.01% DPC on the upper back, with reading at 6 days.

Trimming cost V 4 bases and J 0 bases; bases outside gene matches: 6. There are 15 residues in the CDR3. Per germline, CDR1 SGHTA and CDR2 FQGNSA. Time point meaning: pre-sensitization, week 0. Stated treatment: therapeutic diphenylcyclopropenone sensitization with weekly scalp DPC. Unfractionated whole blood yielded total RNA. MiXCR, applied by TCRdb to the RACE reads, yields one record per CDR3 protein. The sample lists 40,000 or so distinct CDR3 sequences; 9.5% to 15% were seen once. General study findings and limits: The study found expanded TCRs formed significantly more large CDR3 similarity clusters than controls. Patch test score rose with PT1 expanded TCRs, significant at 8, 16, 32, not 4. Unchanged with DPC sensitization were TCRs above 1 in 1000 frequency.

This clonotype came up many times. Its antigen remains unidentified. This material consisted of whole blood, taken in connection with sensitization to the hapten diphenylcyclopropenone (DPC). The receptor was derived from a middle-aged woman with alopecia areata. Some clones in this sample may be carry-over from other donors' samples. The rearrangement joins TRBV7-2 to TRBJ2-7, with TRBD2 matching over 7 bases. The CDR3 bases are TGTGCCAGCAGCTCAGCGGGATATGACTCCTACGAGCAGTACTTC. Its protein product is CASSSAGYDSYEQYF.